The rows below give T cell receptor beta chains drawn from one sample of a study of shared clonotypes between healthy human individuals. Generated by immunoSEQ multiplex PCR, the TCRdb table keeps only in-frame clones and is missing some. The table lists a few hundred thousand clones, roughly 97% of them singletons. The sample was naive CD4+ T cells sorted from blood. The receptors were gathered from a woman in her 30s in good health. The conserved cysteine and the conserved F or W are not part of the CDR3 here.

>TRBJ2-7|TRBV6-5
ASSQGRPLYEQY
>TRBJ2-7|TRBV5-1
ASRGTSGKSSYEQY
>TRBJ2-7|TRBV2
ASRQGYSYEQY
>TRBJ2-5|TRBV7-8
ASSFRADQGTQY
>TRBJ2-7|TRBV6-5
ASSYSTSQAAYEQY
>TRBJ2-7|TRBV28
ASTLDRGFQQY
>TRBJ1-1|TRBV5-1
ASSLWSPLNTEAF
>TRBJ2-1|TRBV28
ASSLVQGAGENNEQF
>TRBJ1-2|TRBV5-4
ASSPWAGNYGYT
>TRBJ1-2|TRBV10-2
ASSEDQGRINYGYT
>TRBJ1-1|TRBV6-6
ASSYSRGNTEAF
>TRBJ2-3|TRBV6-6
ASRDPTDTQY
>TRBJ1-5|TRBV7-8
ASSSRANRDRGYYQPQH
>TRBJ2-5|TRBV7-9
ASSPPVAGVGGETQY
>TRBJ1-1|TRBV5-6
ASSLWDRGLNTEAF
>TRBJ2-7|TRBV11-2
ASSLSGDSGEQY
>TRBJ2-2|TRBV11-3
ASSLGGIGTGELF
>TRBJ2-1|TRBV5-1
ASSPLTSGNDNEQF
>TRBJ1-2|TRBV21-1
ATSRSGQPLPGRGYT
>TRBJ2-7|TRBV10-2
ASRDDRGWPYEQY
>.|TRBV7-6
ASSPEAGGGYEQY
>TRBJ2-6|TRBV5-1
ASSLVEGSGANVLT
>TRBJ2-1|TRBV9
ASSIRAPSDGEQF
>TRBJ2-7|TRBV11-2
ASSLGRGTGAYEQY
>TRBJ2-2|TRBV28
ASSLGLAGGPSGELF
>TRBJ2-3|TRBV5-1
ASSLFLAGGTDTQY
>TRBJ2-3|TRBV19
ASSIEGDRGPDTQY
>TRBJ2-1|TRBV7-3
ASSLTPATRVGEQF
>TRBJ2-7|TRBV19
ASSIGQGATYEQY
>TRBJ2-7|TRBV28
ASSDGQTYEQY
>TRBJ2-3|TRBV7-3
ASSSGAGTDTQY
>TRBJ1-2|TRBV2
ASFSAGRPYGYT
>TRBJ1-1|TRBV7-9
ASSLQGMNTEAF
>TRBJ2-2|TRBV6-1
ASSEEWWGRGRTGELF
>TRBJ2-1|TRBV7-9
ASSSGWNEQF
>TRBJ2-6|TRBV6-1
ANSEKVYGANVLT
>TRBJ2-1|TRBV7-6
ASSLGVPSNEQF
>TRBJ2-7|TRBV5-5
ASSVPPYEQY
>TRBJ1-4|TRBV18
ASSPNGPNEKLF
>TRBJ2-1|TRBV5-1
ASSLGRSGRYNEQF
>TRBJ1-2|TRBV4-1
ASSRDRILGGYGYT
>TRBJ2-1|TRBV9
ASSPSSGTYNEQF
>TRBJ1-6|TRBV7-9
ASSGGGGSPLH
>TRBJ1-1|TRBV29-1
SVGMIQGTEAF
>TRBJ1-1|TRBV2
ASKIPRDVLRKGREAF
>TRBJ2-5|TRBV11-1
ASSLDGETQY
>TRBJ2-7|TRBV2
ASGGFSYEQY
>TRBJ1-4|TRBV14
ASSPFVRSPNEKLF
>TRBJ2-5|TRBV30
AWSVLAETQY
>TRBJ1-5|TRBV21-1
ASSKGRKFRDILHVAVQPQH
>TRBJ1-2|TRBV4-1
ASSQAPLPKDRDYGYT
>TRBJ1-1|TRBV7-9
ASSSGPTENTEAF
>TRBJ1-5|TRBV5-1
ASSFGENQPQH
>TRBJ2-4|TRBV6-1
ASSRDGGVKNIQY
>TRBJ2-1|TRBV5-1
ASSLVSGSMYEQF
>TRBJ1-1|TRBV29-1
SVEETGSGTEAF